This T cell receptor beta chain comes out of a study of identical twins. TCRdb reprocessed the 5' RACE reads with MiXCR, giving one entry per CDR3 protein. The data show a few hundred thousand distinct CDR3 sequences, more than 9% seen once. This same sample was also part of a study on yellow fever vaccine responses in identical twins.

The TCR originated in a woman under 30 in good health. Sequencing input: PBMCs.

CDR3 loop: CASSPTGGRNTEAFF. CDR3 in DNA: TGTGCCAGCAGCCCGACAGGGGGCAGGAACACTGAAGCTTTCTTT. This chain uses TRBV11-3 with TRBJ1-1, with 10 bases fitting TRBD1. Germline V gene data show CDR1 as SGHNT and CDR2 as YENEEA. The CDR3 spans 15 residues. V shed 5 bases and J 1 base; nucleotides not matched to a gene: 4.